Following are 28 T cell receptor beta chains from one sample sequenced in a study of a mutant IDH1 vaccine in newly diagnosed glioma (dated by TCRdb to 2020 to 2023). The time point label here, explained by the study, means: week 47, end of study. Each vaccine dose was 300 ug of a 20-mer mutant IDH1 peptide in Montanide, given subcutaneously with topical imiquimod. No antigens are known for them. The receptor library was made with the immunoSEQ multiplex PCR assay. This is the immuneACCESS table as TCRdb keeps it, with only in-frame sequences that have V and J called. A part of the clones is gone; compared with another copy, unresolved V genes explain less than half, and the rest is unexplained. The sample has about 24,000 clones on record, about four fifths of them singletons. The ten largest account for approximately 3.9% of the sample. Source: PBMCs, taken from a glioma patient whose treatment included an IDH1 peptide vaccine. These receptors originate from a man in his forties with glioma. Some clones in this sample may be carry-over from other donors' samples.

V is TRBV11-3 and J is TRBJ1-6; D ambiguous. V was cut by 5 bases and J by 13 bases, with 21 bases left in between. The germline CDR1 and CDR2 sequences are SGHNT and YENEEA. This CDR3 is 15 amino acids long. The CDR3 here is CASSPGRTSSPPLHF. In nucleotides, the CDR3 is TGTGCCAGCAGCCCCGGGAGGACCAGCAGCCCCCCCCTCCACTTT.

This clone appeared once. This rearrangement joins TRBV7-8 to TRBJ2-7, with 9 bases fitting TRBD1. Germline V CDR1 and CDR2: SGHVS, FQNEAQ. With V trimmed by 5 bases and J by 5 bases, 13 bases remained unmatched. This CDR3 contains 16 residues. Written as DNA, the CDR3 is TGTGCCAGCAGCCTGCCGGGACAGGGCATCGAAAACGAGCAGTACTTC. Protein product: CASSLPGQGIENEQYF.

This clone was counted between two and nine times. The rearrangement uses TRBV4-1 and TRBJ2-5; possible D gene TRBD2, 5 bases. This CDR3 comprises 13 residues. CDR1 and CDR2 (germline): MGHRA, YSYEKL. V was shortened by 2 bases and J by 10 bases, with 14 bases between the two germline ends. The CDR3 nucleotides read TGCGCCAGCAGCCAATGGGCTCTTCGGGGCCAGTACTTC. It translates to CASSQWALRGQYF.

The CDR3 here is CASSPVGAGGYTF. The CDR3 DNA reads as TGTGCCAGCAGCCCGGTGGGCGCGGGTGGCTACACCTTC. This chain connects TRBV11-2 to TRBJ1-2; D not resolved. Per germline, CDR1 SGHAT and CDR2 FQNNGV. The V and J ends lost 5 bases and 7 bases respectively, with 14 bases between them. The CDR3 is 13 residues long.

In its sample, this clone was seen once. The genes are TRBV2 and TRBJ1-6; weak D call: TRBD1 (5 bases). Trimming took 6 bases from V and 6 from J, leaving 12 bases between them. Germline V lookup: CDR1 SNHLY, CDR2 FYNNEI. This CDR3 has 14 amino acids. CDR3 DNA: TGTGCCAGCAGAGGAGGGGTCCTTAATTCACCCCTCCACTTT. Protein sequence: CASRGGVLNSPLHF.

The sample holds one count of this clone. The rearrangement uses TRBV6-5 and TRBJ2-3; D perhaps matches TRBD2 (5 bases). CDR1 and CDR2 (germline): MNHEY, SVGAGI. The CDR3 contains 14 residues. V was pared by 2 bases and J by 3 bases, with 9 bases between. CDR3 sequence reads: CASSYGRGTDTQYF. In DNA, the CDR3 is TGTGCCAGCAGTTACGGCCGGGGAACAGATACGCAGTATTTT.

The chain couples TRBV5-4 to TRBJ1-6; 7 bases agree with TRBD1. CDR1 and CDR2 from the germline V gene are SGHNT and YYREEE (reference sequence). The CDR3 loop spans 14 amino acids. V was clipped by 1 base and J by 9 bases; unmatched bases: 4. CDR3 sequence: CASSLTGEFSPLHF. The DNA for the CDR3 is TGTGCCAGCAGCTTGACAGGGGAATTTTCACCCCTCCACTTT.

This clone showed up just once. The chain recombines TRBV7-8 with TRBJ1-5, with 7 bases aligning to TRBD1. This CDR3 contains 13 residues. V shed 5 bases and J 6 bases; nucleotides not matched to a gene: 4. Germline CDR1 reads SGHVS; CDR2 reads FQNEAQ. The CDR3 spells CASSGQEAQPQHF. The CDR3 bases are TGTGCCAGCAGCGGACAGGAGGCTCAGCCCCAGCATTTT. The variable domain in full, completed from reference TRBV7-8 and TRBJ1-5, reads GAGVSQSPRYKVAKRGQDVALRCDPISGHVSLFWYQQALGQGPEFLTYFQNEAQLDKSGLPSDRFFAERPEGSVSTLKIQRTQQEDSAVYLCASSGQEAQPQHFGDGTRLSIL.

This rearrangement joins TRBV7-9 to TRBJ2-7; TRBD1 might be the D (6 bases). The V gene's germline CDR1 is SEHNR and CDR2 FQNEAQ (reference sequence). V was trimmed by 5 bases and J by 0 bases, leaving 14 bases between them. The CDR3 extends over 15 amino acids. The CDR3 coding sequence is TGTGCCAGCAGCCCCTCCGGGACATTCTCCTACGAGCAGTACTTC. This codes for CASSPSGTFSYEQYF.

By frequency in the sample, this clone is medium-sized. In the same sample, other DNA sequences code for this CDR3. The chain employs TRBV5-6 and TRBJ1-1, with D unclear. V shed 5 bases and J shed 0 bases, with 8 bases lying between them. CDR1 SGHDT and CDR2 YYEEEE come from the germline V gene. This CDR3 is built from 13 residues. The DNA of the CDR3 is TGTGCCAGCAGTTTTACAGTGAACACTGAAGCTTTCTTT. Translated: CASSFTVNTEAFF.

The V gene is TRBV7-8, the J gene TRBJ2-7; D possibly corresponds to TRBD2 (5 bases). Germline V lookup: CDR1 SGHVS, CDR2 FQNEAQ. V lost 4 bases and J lost 6, with 13 bases in between. The CDR3 sequence is 13 residues long. The CDR3 is CASSSERGVEQYF. The CDR3 DNA follows: TGTGCCAGCAGCTCAGAACGGGGAGTCGAGCAGTACTTC.

The V call is TRBV10-3, the J call TRBJ2-5, with a tentative D call TRBD1 (5 bases). This CDR3 region has 12 residues. The V and J ends lost 6 bases and 4 bases respectively, with 9 bases between them. Per germline, CDR1 ENHRY and CDR2 SYGVKD. The CDR3 sequence: CAIRGVRETQYF. CDR3 bases: TGTGCCATCAGAGGGGTGCGAGAGACCCAGTACTTC.

The chain uses TRBV6-6 and TRBJ1-1; tentative D call: TRBD1 (6 bases). Germline V CDR1 and CDR2: MNHNY, SVGAGI (reference sequence). This CDR3 contains 14 residues. The V end was cut by 6 bases, the J end by 4 bases, with 15 bases between. CDR3 protein: CASSPQGGGTEAFF. The CDR3, as DNA: TGTGCCAGCAGCCCCCAGGGAGGGGGCACTGAAGCTTTCTTT.

The chain uses TRBV7-8 and TRBJ1-5; D is ambiguous. The CDR3 extends over 14 amino acids. Trimming took off 2 bases at V and 2 bases at J, with 7 bases between the two ends. Germline V CDR1 and CDR2: SGHVS, FQNEAQ. The CDR3 loop is CASSLWEGNQPQHF. The CDR3 DNA reads TGTGCCAGCAGCTTATGGGAGGGCAATCAGCCCCAGCATTTT.

V and J are TRBV18 and TRBJ2-7; the D gene could be TRBD1 or TRBD2 (5 bases each). V gave up 3 bases and J gave up 0 bases, with 15 bases separating them. Germline V gene data show CDR1 as KGHSH and CDR2 as LQKENI. There are 16 residues in the CDR3. DNA for the CDR3: TGTGCCAGCTCACCGAATCAAAAGGGGAGCTCCTACGAGCAGTACTTC. It translates to CASSPNQKGSSYEQYF.

The J gene is TRBJ2-7, the V gene TRBV5-1, with D possibly matching TRBD2 (6 bases). The CDR3 covers 14 residues. CDR1 and CDR2 (germline): SGHRS, YFSETQ. The ends were cut back, 4 bases at V and 2 bases at J, with 13 bases in the middle. Here the CDR3 reads CASSLGTDTYEQYF. DNA of the CDR3: TGCGCCAGCAGCCTCGGGACTGATACCTACGAGCAGTACTTC.

This chain connects TRBV7-9 to TRBJ1-2; 7 bases fit TRBD1. The junction had 12 bases not matched to a gene; V was cut back by 0 bases and J by 8 bases. This CDR3 comprises 16 residues. The germline V gene encodes CDR1 SEHNR and CDR2 FQNEAQ (reference sequence). The CDR3, as DNA: TGTGCCAGCAGCTTAGCAGGTGACAGGGATTCGCAGGGCTACACCTTC. This translates into CASSLAGDRDSQGYTF.

The chain has TRBV4-3 and TRBJ1-1; D unclear. Trimming took 1 base from V and 3 from J, leaving 12 bases between them. CDR1 LGHNA and CDR2 YSLEER come from the germline V gene. CDR3 size: 15 residues. Here the CDR3 reads CASSQGPGTHTEAFF. The CDR3, as DNA: TGCGCCAGCAGCCAAGGCCCAGGAACCCACACTGAAGCTTTCTTT.

This chain uses TRBV11-1 with TRBJ1-1, with D maybe TRBD1 (6 bases). V was pared by 1 base and J by 0 bases, with 12 bases between. The CDR3 contains 16 residues. Germline CDR1 and CDR2: SGHAT and FQDESV (reference sequence). In nucleotides, the CDR3 is TGTGCCAGCAGCTTAGGCCACAGGGTTATGAACACTGAAGCTTTCTTT. This sequence encodes CASSLGHRVMNTEAFF.

This chain links TRBV2 with TRBJ2-7; D remains unclear. This CDR3 comprises 13 residues. Trimming removed 4 bases from V and 6 bases from J, with 13 bases in between. Germline-derived CDR1 and CDR2 are SNHLY and FYNNEI. CDR3 protein: CASSVTTPGEQYF. The DNA of the CDR3 is TGTGCCAGCAGTGTGACAACACCTGGCGAGCAGTACTTC.

The CDR3 DNA sequence: TGTGCCACCTCCCGGGGCCAAAGCACAGATACGCAGTATTTT. This sequence encodes CATSRGQSTDTQYF. V gene TRBV7-9 combines with J gene TRBJ2-3; D may correspond to TRBD1 or TRBD2 (5 bases each). Germline assignment: CDR1 SEHNR and CDR2 FQNEAQ (reference sequence). The CDR3 length is 14 residues. Trimming stripped 10 bases from V and 0 bases from J, with 14 bases between.

This clone was counted a few times. This chain uses TRBV30 with TRBJ1-4; unclear D gene. Trimming took 0 bases from V and 7 from J, leaving 6 bases between them. The CDR3 has 12 amino acids. The germline V gene encodes CDR1 GTSNPN and CDR2 SVGIG (reference sequence). The CDR3 sequence is CAWSVSGEKLFF. CDR3 sequence (DNA): TGTGCCTGGAGTGTATCGGGTGAAAAACTGTTTTTT.

The chain uses TRBV2 and TRBJ1-2, with D unresolved. Trimming left V 7 bases short and J 8 bases short, with 11 bases between. Germline values: CDR1 SNHLY, CDR2 FYNNEI. The CDR3 is made up of 11 amino acids. This CDR3 reads CASTIFAGYTF. The CDR3 coding sequence is TGTGCCAGCACCATCTTCGCGGGCTACACCTTC. The full variable domain, completed using reference TRBV2 and TRBJ1-2, is EPEVTQTPSHQVTQMGQEVILRCVPISNHLYFYWYRQILGQKVEFLVSFYNNEISEKSEIFDDQFSVERPDGSNFTLKIRSTKLEDSAMYFCASTIFAGYTFGSGTRLTVV.

V and J are TRBV25-1 and TRBJ1-2, with 7 bases identical to TRBD1. This CDR3 has 17 amino acids. With V trimmed by 1 base and J by 6 bases, 14 bases remained unmatched. The V gene's germline CDR1 is MGHDK and CDR2 SYGVNS. The CDR3, as DNA: TGTGCCAGCAGTGAATCCGGACAGGCCTATTATCTGGATGGCTACACCTTC. Its protein is CASSESGQAYYLDGYTF.

V gene TRBV9 combines with J gene TRBJ1-2; 8 bases line up with TRBD1. Germline assignment: CDR1 SGDLS and CDR2 YYNGEE. CDR3 length: 15 amino acids. The J segment lost 8 bases and the V segment lost 3 bases, leaving 12 bases of the junction unmatched. CDR3 DNA sequence: TGTGCCAGCAGCGGAGGACAGGGTCCACGCAGGGGCTACACCTTC. It specifies CASSGGQGPRRGYTF.

The chain links TRBV2 to TRBJ1-2, with TRBD1 as a possible D gene (5 bases). Germline CDR1 SNHLY, CDR2 FYNNEI. CDR3 length: 15 amino acids. V lost 2 bases to trimming and J lost 1 base, with 11 bases between them. The CDR3 region is CASSELTGYNYGYTF. The CDR3 DNA reads TGTGCCAGCAGTGAACTCACAGGATATAACTATGGCTACACCTTC.

The chain joins TRBV2 to TRBJ2-1, with D hard to call. Trimming stripped 5 bases from V and 3 bases from J, with 11 bases between. The CDR3 runs 14 residues. The V gene's germline CDR1 is SNHLY and CDR2 FYNNEI. CDR3 in DNA: TGTGCCAGCAGTCCACTTGACGGCTACAATGAGCAGTTCTTC. This gives the protein CASSPLDGYNEQFF. The whole variable domain, remainder taken from reference TRBV2 and TRBJ2-1, is EPEVTQTPSHQVTQMGQEVILRCVPISNHLYFYWYRQILGQKVEFLVSFYNNEISEKSEIFDDQFSVERPDGSNFTLKIRSTKLEDSAMYFCASSPLDGYNEQFFGPGTRLTVL.

The gene calls are TRBV6-1 and TRBJ2-7, with a weak D call TRBD1 (5 bases). V was trimmed by 3 bases and J by 6 bases, leaving 15 bases between them. Germline assignment: CDR1 MNHNS and CDR2 SASEGT. This CDR3 has 14 residues. Written as DNA, the CDR3 is TGTGCCAGCAGTGAGGAGTTCAAAAGGGGCGAGCAGTACTTC. It codes for CASSEEFKRGEQYF.